Shown below are 17 T cell receptor beta chains from a single sample sequenced in a study of tumor-infiltrating lymphocytes in primary liver carcinoma. A primer in the constant region served to generate TCR beta cDNA from 500 to 600 ng of total RNA. What produced the TCR beta libraries was three nested multiplex PCR rounds using slightly modified ARM-PCR. Two initial PCR rounds of around 10 cycles each paired TRBV1-TRBV30 forward primers with a C-beta reverse primer. TCRdb analysed the multiplex PCR reads with MiXCR anew, one entry per CDR3 protein. This repertoire shows 300,000 to 350,000 distinct CDR3 sequences, about three fifths found once; its top ten account for more than 15%. The study extracted blood RNA from unsorted whole blood and also extracted germline DNA. The source material was peripheral blood. These receptors all come from a young woman with primary liver carcinoma and hepatitis B virus infection.

In this sample, this clonotype turned up a few times. The J gene is TRBJ1-1, the V gene TRBV12-3 or TRBV12-4; D gene ambiguous. CDR3 size: 13 residues. Trimming shortened V by 5 bases and J by 4 bases, and 11 bases separated the two germline ends. CDR3 protein: CASSILGPTEAFF. Here the CDR3 DNA reads TGTGCCAGCAGTATCCTTGGCCCCACTGAAGCTTTCTTT.

The chain joins TRBV5-6 to TRBJ2-7; 8 nucleotides line up with TRBD1. With V trimmed by 0 bases and J by 6 bases, 8 bases remained unmatched. Looked up from germline, CDR1 is SGHDT and CDR2 is YYEEEE. The CDR3 totals 15 residues. The CDR3 reads CASSLDGPGGGEQYF. The CDR3 DNA follows: TGTGCCAGCAGCTTGGATGGTCCAGGGGGCGGCGAGCAGTACTTC.

This rearrangement joins TRBV6-5 to TRBJ2-3, with TRBD1 matching over 9 bases. CDR1 is MNHEY, CDR2 SVGAGI, per germline. The J segment lost 1 base and the V segment lost 7 bases, leaving 6 bases of the junction unmatched. CDR3 length: 15 amino acids. CDR3 bases: TGTGCCAGCAATTTTAGGACAGGGGGCACAGATACGCAGTATTTT. Protein sequence: CASNFRTGGTDTQYF.

The chain carries TRBV7-9 and TRBJ2-7, with TRBD2 matching 7 bases. Losses at the gene ends were 5 bases for V and 4 bases for J; bases not matched to a gene: 14. The CDR3 runs 16 residues. Per the germline V gene, CDR1 is SEHNR and CDR2 is FQNEAQ (reference sequence). The CDR3 bases are TGTGCCAGCAGCAAGGGAGGGATATCCTTGATTTACGAGCAGTACTTC. Protein: CASSKGGISLIYEQYF. Using reference TRBV7-9 and TRBJ2-7 for the parts outside the CDR3, the full variable domain is DTGVSQNPRHKITKRGQNVTFRCDPISEHNRLYWYRQTLGQGPEFLTYFQNEAQLEKSRLLSDRFSAERPKGSFSTLEIQRTEQGDSAMYLCASSKGGISLIYEQYFGPGTRLTVT.

This chain joins TRBV6-1 and TRBJ2-4; D might be TRBD2 (5 bases). The germline CDR1 and CDR2 sequences are MNHNS and SASEGT. The CDR3 is 14 amino acids. V lost 10 bases and J lost 5, with 18 bases in between. The chain's CDR3 is CATSEGSLENIQYF. CDR3 nucleotides: TGTGCCACCTCCGAGGGCTCCCTTGAAAACATTCAGTACTTC.

On this clonotype itself: Given the absence of the conserved phenylalanine or tryptophan at the CDR3 end, a read error is likely. The rearrangement uses TRBV7-9 and TRBJ2-3; D is unclear. Trimming stripped 6 bases from V and 0 bases from J, with 10 bases between. CDR1 SEHNR and CDR2 FQNEAQ come from the germline V gene (reference sequence). The CDR3 sequence is 14 residues long. The CDR3 nucleotides are TGTGCCAGCAGGAAGAAGGACAGCACAGATACGCAGTATTTG. Translated: CASRKKDSTDTQYL.

At least ten counts were recorded for this clonotype. The chain joins TRBV6-2 or TRBV6-3 to TRBJ2-1; 9 positions agree with TRBD2. Germline V gene data show CDR1 as MNHEY and CDR2 as SVGEGT. Trimming removed 8 bases from V and 14 bases from J; junction bases left unmatched: 16. The CDR3 covers 14 residues. CDR3 amino acids: CASGSGSDGMSEFF. CDR3 nucleotides: TGTGCCAGCGGTAGCGGGAGCGATGGAATGAGTGAGTTCTTC.

The chain uses TRBV28 and TRBJ2-2, with 8 bases lining up with TRBD1. CDR1 and CDR2 (germline): MDHEN, SYDVKM. The CDR3 runs to 15 residues. With V trimmed by 7 bases and J by 5 bases, 9 bases remained unmatched. CDR3 DNA sequence: TGTGCCAGCAAAGACGGACAGGGCTTAACCGGGGAGCTGTTTTTT. Protein product: CASKDGQGLTGELFF.

Remarks on this clonotype: One end of the junction does not line up with germline, which may come from a read error. The J gene is TRBJ2-2, the V gene TRBV6-2 or TRBV6-3; D could derive from TRBD1 or TRBD2 (6 bases each). CDR1 is MNHEY, CDR2 SVGEGT, per germline. The CDR3 runs to 20 residues. The CDR3 nucleotides read TGTGCCAGCGGTTACTCGACACTCCCCGGGGGCTCGTACGGCGCCGGGGAGCTGTTTTTT. Translation gives CASGYSTLPGGSYGAGELFF.

Comment on this clonotype: The CDR3 ends on some other residue instead of the conserved phenylalanine or tryptophan, so this is likely a read error. J is TRBJ2-7 and V is TRBV29-1; D gene ambiguous. V lost 0 bases and J lost 2, with 5 bases in between. The CDR3 has 12 residues. Germline V gene sequence: CDR1 SQVTM, CDR2 ANQGSEA. CDR3: CSVEDGTYEQYL. The CDR3 nucleotides are TGCAGCGTTGAAGATGGGACCTACGAGCAGTACCTC.

Notes on this clonotype: A much bigger clone sits one base away, suggesting this may be a read error. This chain uses TRBV29-1 with TRBJ1-1; D gene uncertain. The CDR3 has 13 residues. Germline CDR1 and CDR2: SQVTM and ANQGSEA. The CDR3 coding sequence is TGCAGCGTTGACGGATTTGAAGTAACTGGAGCTTTCTTT. It codes for CSVDGFEVTGAFF.

The chain has TRBV11-3 and TRBJ2-7, with D perhaps matching TRBD2 (6 bases). The CDR3 covers 14 residues. CDR1 and CDR2 from the germline V gene are SGHNT and YENEEA. Trimming pared 7 bases from V and 0 bases from J, leaving 13 bases between. CDR3 sequence reads: CASTAGQTSYEQYF. For the CDR3, the DNA is TGTGCCAGCACCGCGGGGCAGACCTCCTACGAGCAGTACTTC. The entire variable domain, with the rest obtained from reference TRBV11-3 and TRBJ2-7, is as follows: EAGVVQSPRYKIIEKKQPVAFWCNPISGHNTLYWYLQNLGQGPELLIRYENEEAVDDSQLPKDRFSAERLKGVDSTLKIQPAELGDSAVYLCASTAGQTSYEQYFGPGTRLTVT.

This clonotype was seen once. Germline is not matched at one junction end, which may reflect a read error. The genes are TRBV5-5 and TRBJ2-7; no reliable D call. This CDR3 spans 13 amino acids. CDR1 is SGHKS, CDR2 YYEKEE, per germline (reference sequence). The CDR3 sequence is CASSVDPRSEQCF. The CDR3 DNA follows: TGTGCCAGCAGCGTGGATCCCCGGAGCGAGCAGTGCTTC.

This chain connects TRBV29-1 to TRBJ2-2; possibly TRBD1 or TRBD2 for D (6 bases each). CDR3 length equals 13 residues. The ends were cut back, 7 bases at V and 5 bases at J, with 14 bases in the middle. Germline CDR1 and CDR2: SQVTM and ANQGSEA. The CDR3 spells CSDGGQGTGELFF. In DNA form, the CDR3 reads TGCAGCGATGGAGGGCAGGGGACCGGGGAGCTGTTTTTT.

This clonotype appeared many times. The chain joins TRBV6-5 to TRBJ2-7; 10 bases line up with TRBD2. CDR3 length equals 15 residues. Germline V gene sequence: CDR1 MNHEY, CDR2 SVGAGI. With V trimmed by 2 bases and J by 5 bases, 6 bases remained unmatched. The CDR3 DNA follows: TGTGCCAGCAGTTACCCTCGGCTAGCGGGAGACGAGCAGTACTTC. Protein: CASSYPRLAGDEQYF.

This clonotype occurred many times. The chain recombines TRBV6-5 with TRBJ2-1; 12 bases match TRBD2. CDR3 size: 19 residues. After removal of 7 bases from V and 0 bases from J, the junction contained 13 bases not matched to a gene. CDR1 and CDR2 from the germline V gene are MNHEY and SVGAGI. CDR3 amino acids: CASKPEGTSGQSSYNEQFF. The CDR3 coding sequence is TGTGCCAGCAAACCCGAGGGGACTAGCGGGCAAAGCTCCTACAATGAGCAGTTCTTC.

As to this clonotype: Possible read error: a much larger clone is one base away. The rearrangement links TRBV29-1 to TRBJ2-7; 8 nucleotides align to TRBD2. Germline V CDR1 and CDR2: SQVTM, ANQGSEA. This CDR3 comprises 13 residues. CDR3 nucleotide sequence: TGCAGCGTTGTTTCCAGCGGGAGCTACGAGGAGTACTTC. It translates to CSVVSSGSYEEYF.